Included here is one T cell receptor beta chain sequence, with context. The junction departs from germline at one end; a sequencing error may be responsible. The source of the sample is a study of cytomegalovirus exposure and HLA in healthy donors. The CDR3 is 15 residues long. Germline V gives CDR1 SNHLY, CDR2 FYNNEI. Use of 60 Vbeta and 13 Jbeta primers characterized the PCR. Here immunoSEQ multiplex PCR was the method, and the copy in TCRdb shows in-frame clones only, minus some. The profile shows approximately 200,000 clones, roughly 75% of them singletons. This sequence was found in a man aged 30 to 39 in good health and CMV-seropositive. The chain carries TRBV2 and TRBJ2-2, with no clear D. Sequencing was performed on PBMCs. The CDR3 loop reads CASREGRANTGELFF. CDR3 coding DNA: TGTGCCAGCAGGGAAGGCCGCGCGAACACCGGGGAGCTGTTTTTT. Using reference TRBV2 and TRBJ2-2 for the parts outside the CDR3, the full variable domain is EPEVTQTPSHQVTQMGQEVILRCVPISNHLYFYWYRQILGQKVEFLVSFYNNEISEKSEIFDDQFSVERPDGSNFTLKIRSTKLEDSAMYFCASREGRANTGELFFGEGSRLTVL.